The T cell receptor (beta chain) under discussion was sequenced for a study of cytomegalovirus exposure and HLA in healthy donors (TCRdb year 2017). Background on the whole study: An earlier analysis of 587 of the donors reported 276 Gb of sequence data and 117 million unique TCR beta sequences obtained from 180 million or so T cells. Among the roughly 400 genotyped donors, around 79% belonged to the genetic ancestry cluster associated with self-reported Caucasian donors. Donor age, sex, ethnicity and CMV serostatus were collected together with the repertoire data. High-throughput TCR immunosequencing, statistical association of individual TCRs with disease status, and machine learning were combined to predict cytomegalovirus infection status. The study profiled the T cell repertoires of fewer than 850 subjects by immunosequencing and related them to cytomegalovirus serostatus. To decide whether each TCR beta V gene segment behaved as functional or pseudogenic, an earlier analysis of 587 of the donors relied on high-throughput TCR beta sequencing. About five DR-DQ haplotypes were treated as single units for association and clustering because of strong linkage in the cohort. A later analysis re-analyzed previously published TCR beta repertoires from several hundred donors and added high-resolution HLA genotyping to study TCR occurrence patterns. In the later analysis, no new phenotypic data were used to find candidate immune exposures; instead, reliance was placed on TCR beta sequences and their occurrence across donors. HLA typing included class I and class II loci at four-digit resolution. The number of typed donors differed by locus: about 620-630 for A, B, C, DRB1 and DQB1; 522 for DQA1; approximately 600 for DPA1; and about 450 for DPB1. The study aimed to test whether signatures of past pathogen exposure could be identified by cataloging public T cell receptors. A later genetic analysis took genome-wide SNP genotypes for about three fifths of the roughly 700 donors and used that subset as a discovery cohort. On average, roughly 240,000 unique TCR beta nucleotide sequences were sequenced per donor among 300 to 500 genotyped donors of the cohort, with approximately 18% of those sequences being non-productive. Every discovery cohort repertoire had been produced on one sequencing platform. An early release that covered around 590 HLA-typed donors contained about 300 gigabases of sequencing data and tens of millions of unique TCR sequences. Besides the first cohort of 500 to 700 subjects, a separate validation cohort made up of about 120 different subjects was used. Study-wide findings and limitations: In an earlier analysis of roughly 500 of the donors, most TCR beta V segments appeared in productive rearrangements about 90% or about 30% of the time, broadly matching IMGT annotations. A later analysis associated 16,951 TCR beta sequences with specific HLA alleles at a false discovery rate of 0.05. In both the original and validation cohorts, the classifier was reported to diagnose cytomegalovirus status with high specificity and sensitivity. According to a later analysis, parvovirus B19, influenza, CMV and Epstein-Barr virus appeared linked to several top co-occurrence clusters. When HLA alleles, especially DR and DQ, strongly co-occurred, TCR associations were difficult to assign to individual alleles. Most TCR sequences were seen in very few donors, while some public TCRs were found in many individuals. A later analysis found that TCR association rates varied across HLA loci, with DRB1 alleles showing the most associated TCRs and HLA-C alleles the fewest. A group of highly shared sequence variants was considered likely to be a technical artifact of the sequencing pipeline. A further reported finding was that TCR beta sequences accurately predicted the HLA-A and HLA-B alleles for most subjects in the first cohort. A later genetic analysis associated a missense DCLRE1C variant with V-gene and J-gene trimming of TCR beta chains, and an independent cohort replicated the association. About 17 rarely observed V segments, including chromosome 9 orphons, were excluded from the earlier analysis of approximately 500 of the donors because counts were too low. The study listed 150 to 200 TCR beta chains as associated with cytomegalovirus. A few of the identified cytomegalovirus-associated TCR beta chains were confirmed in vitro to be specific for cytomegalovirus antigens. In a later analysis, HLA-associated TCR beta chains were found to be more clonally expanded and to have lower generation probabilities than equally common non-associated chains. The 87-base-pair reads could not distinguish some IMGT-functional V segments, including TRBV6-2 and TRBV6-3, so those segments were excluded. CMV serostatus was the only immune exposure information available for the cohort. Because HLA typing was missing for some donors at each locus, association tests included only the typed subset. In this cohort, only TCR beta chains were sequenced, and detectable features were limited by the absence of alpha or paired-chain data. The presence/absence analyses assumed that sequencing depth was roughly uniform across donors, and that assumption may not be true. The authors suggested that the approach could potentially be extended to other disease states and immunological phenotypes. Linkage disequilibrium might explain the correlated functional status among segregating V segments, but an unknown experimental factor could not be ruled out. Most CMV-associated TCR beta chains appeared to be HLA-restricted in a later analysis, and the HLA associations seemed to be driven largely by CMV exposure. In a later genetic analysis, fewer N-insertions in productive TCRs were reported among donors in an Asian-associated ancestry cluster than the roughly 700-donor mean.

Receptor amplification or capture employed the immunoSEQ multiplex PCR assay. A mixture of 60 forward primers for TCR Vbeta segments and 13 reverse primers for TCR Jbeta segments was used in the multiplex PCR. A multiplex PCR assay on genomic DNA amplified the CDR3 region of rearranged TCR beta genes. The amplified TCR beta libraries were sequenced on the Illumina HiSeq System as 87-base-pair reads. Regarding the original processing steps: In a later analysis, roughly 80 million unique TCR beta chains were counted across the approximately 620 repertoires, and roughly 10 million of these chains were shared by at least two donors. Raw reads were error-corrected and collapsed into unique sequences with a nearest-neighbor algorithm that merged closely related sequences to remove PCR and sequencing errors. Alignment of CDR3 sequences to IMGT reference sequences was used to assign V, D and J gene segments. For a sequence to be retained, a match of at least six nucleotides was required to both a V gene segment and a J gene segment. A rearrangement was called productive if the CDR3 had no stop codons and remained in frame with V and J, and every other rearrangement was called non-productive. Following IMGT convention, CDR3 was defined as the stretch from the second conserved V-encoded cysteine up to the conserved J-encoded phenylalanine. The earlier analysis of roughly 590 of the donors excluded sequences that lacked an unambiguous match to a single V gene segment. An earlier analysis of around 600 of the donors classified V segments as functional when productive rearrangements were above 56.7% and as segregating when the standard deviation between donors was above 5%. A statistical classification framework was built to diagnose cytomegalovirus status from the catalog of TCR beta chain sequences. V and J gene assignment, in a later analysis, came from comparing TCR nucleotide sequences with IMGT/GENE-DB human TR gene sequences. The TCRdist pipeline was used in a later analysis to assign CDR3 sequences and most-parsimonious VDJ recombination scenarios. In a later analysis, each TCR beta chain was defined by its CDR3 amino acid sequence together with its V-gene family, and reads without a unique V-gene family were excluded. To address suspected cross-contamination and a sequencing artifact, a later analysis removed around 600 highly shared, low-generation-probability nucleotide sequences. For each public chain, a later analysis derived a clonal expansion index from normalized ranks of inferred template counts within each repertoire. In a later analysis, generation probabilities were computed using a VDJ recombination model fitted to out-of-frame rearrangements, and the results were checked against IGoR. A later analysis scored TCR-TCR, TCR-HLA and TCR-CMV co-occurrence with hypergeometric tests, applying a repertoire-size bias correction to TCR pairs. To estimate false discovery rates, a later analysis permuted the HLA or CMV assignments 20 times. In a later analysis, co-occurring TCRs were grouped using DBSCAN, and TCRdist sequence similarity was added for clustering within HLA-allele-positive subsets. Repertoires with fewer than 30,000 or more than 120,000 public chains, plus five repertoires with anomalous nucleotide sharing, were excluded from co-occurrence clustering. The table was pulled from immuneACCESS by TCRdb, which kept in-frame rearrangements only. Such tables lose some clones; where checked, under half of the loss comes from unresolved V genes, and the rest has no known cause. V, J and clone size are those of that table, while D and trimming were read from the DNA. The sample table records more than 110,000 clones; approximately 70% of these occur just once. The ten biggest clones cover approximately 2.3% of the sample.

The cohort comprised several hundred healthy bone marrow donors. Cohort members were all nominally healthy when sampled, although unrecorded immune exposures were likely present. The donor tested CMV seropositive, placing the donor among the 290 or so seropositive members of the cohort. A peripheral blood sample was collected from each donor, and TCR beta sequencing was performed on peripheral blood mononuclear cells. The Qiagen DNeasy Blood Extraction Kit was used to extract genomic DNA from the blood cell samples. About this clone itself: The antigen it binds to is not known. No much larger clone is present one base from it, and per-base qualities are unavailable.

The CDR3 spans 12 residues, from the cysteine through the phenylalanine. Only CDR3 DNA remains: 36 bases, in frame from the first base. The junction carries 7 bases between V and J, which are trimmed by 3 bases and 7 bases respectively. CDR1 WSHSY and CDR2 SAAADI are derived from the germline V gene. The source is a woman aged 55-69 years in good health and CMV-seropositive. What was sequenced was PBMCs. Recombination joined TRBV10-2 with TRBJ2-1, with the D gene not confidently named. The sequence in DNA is TGCGCCAGCAGTGATATAGTTAATGAGCAGTTCTTC. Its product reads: CASSDIVNEQFF.